This TCR beta chain originates from a study of control samples from healthy donors and cancer patients. In germline, CDR1 is SGHDN, CDR2 FVKESK. V was shortened by 4 bases and J by 3 bases, with 22 bases between the two germline ends. This CDR3 has 18 residues. This clone appeared a single time. Assay used: immunoSEQ multiplex PCR; TCRdb lists only in-frame clones, some missing. The table shows 150,000 to 200,000 clones, with approximately 90% occurring only once. Specimen: blood. This chain uses TRBV14 with TRBJ2-1; possibly TRBD1 or TRBD2 for D (6 bases each). The receptor was derived from a man aged 25 to 40 in good health. The CDR3 DNA sequence: TGTGCCAGCAGCCCAATGACTAGGGGGAGAAATCGCTACAATGAGCAGTTCTTC. This encodes CASSPMTRGRNRYNEQFF.